These 5 T cell receptor beta chains originate from one sample sequenced in a study of blood T cell repertoires in COVID-19. Method: immunoSEQ multiplex PCR; TCRdb's copy keeps in-frame clones and lacks some. The sample has 200,000 to 300,000 clones; approximately 87% are singletons. The sample taken for sequencing was peripheral blood. The receptor source for this set is a human donor in a cohort sampled during active COVID-19.

The chain's CDR3 is CASSAVSYNEQFF. The CDR3 coding sequence is TGTGCCAGCAGCGCAGTGTCCTACAATGAGCAGTTCTTC. The V call is TRBV9, the J call TRBJ2-1; D unresolved. This CDR3 has 13 amino acids. Germline values: CDR1 SGDLS, CDR2 YYNGEE. V was trimmed by 3 bases and J by 1 base, leaving 5 bases between them. Filled out from reference TRBV9 and TRBJ2-1, the complete variable domain reads DSGVTQTPKHLITATGQRVTLRCSPRSGDLSVYWYQQSLDQGLQFLIQYYNGEERAKGNILERFSAQQFPDLHSELNLSSLELGDSALYFCASSAVSYNEQFFGPGTRLTVL.

This clone came up a few times. V usage is TRBV6-5 and J usage is TRBJ2-7; D might be TRBD2 (6 bases). This CDR3 spans 16 amino acids. CDR1 and CDR2 (germline): MNHEY, SVGAGI. V was trimmed by 2 bases and J by 1 base, leaving 15 bases between them. CDR3 in amino acids: CASSYTKMTSSYEQYF. CDR3 bases: TGTGCCAGCAGTTACACAAAAATGACTAGTTCCTACGAGCAGTACTTC.

Only a few counts were recorded for this clone. V is TRBV2 and J is TRBJ1-6; no clear D. The V gene's germline CDR1 is SNHLY and CDR2 FYNNEI. V gave up 7 bases and J gave up 4 bases, with 8 bases separating them. The CDR3 runs to 13 residues. The CDR3 loop reads CASNPGYNSPLHF. The CDR3 DNA reads as TGTGCCAGCAACCCGGGATATAATTCACCCCTCCACTTT.

V usage is TRBV5-1 and J usage is TRBJ2-5; the match to TRBD2 covers 9 bases. The V gene's germline CDR1 is SGHRS and CDR2 YFSETQ. The J segment lost 4 bases and the V segment lost 5 bases, leaving 9 bases of the junction unmatched. The CDR3 loop spans 15 amino acids. The CDR3: CASSSGWREGETQYF. CDR3 bases: TGCGCCAGCAGTTCCGGCTGGCGGGAGGGAGAGACCCAGTACTTC.

V is TRBV7-2 and J is TRBJ1-2; the match to TRBD1 covers 8 bases. CDR3 length: 13 residues. The V segment lost 5 bases and the J segment 4 bases; nucleotides outside the gene matches: 3. Germline-derived CDR1 and CDR2 are SGHTA and FQGNSA. The CDR3 nucleotides are TGTGCCAGCAGCCAGACAGGGGTCTATGGCTACACCTTC. It specifies CASSQTGVYGYTF.